A selection of T cell receptor beta chains follows, all from one sample in a study of T cell responses to AZD1222 COVID-19 vaccine. Only in-frame clones appear in the TCRdb table, and some are missing; sequencing was by immunoSEQ multiplex PCR. Here the sample spans about 210,000 clones, roughly 94% being singletons. The sequencing used peripheral blood, collected 28 days after the second dose of the MenACWY control vaccine. Receptors were obtained from an adult who received the MenACWY meningococcal vaccine as a control. CDR3s include the opening cysteine and the closing phenylalanine or tryptophan. D genes are given only for firm matches. The size of a clone is reported for some rows only, either as once, few or many, or as a class for expanded clones.

>TRBV6-5|TRBJ2-3|NA|TRBD2
CASSYPAGEGTDTQYF
TGTGCCAGCAGTTACCCAGCGGGGGAGGGCACAGATACGCAGTATTTT
>TRBV9|TRBJ2-3|NA|TRBD2
CASSVGPAGAPDTQYF
TGTGCCAGCAGCGTAGGCCCAGCGGGAGCCCCAGATACGCAGTATTTT
>TRBV19|TRBJ2-7|NA|TRBD2
CASSFRTSGSYEQYF
TGTGCCAGTAGTTTCCGGACTAGCGGGAGCTACGAGCAGTACTTC
>TRBV27|TRBJ2-5|NA|NA
CASSLRAPGAQETQYF
TGTGCCAGCAGTTTAAGGGCCCCCGGGGCCCAAGAGACCCAGTACTTC
>TRBV5-4|TRBJ1-2|NA|NA
CASSLTDAGGYTF
TGTGCCAGCAGCTTGACGGATGCGGGGGGCTACACCTTC
>TRBV29-1|TRBJ1-5|NA|NA
CSVVSGNQPQHF
TGCAGCGTTGTTAGCGGCAATCAGCCCCAGCATTTT
>TRBV29-1|TRBJ2-3|NA|TRBD2
CSVGGLYTDTQYF
TGCAGCGTTGGGGGACTATACACAGATACGCAGTATTTT
>TRBV9|TRBJ2-5|NA|NA
CASSVGIGGQETQYF
TGTGCCAGCAGCGTAGGGATTGGGGGACAAGAGACCCAGTACTTC
>TRBV6-6|TRBJ1-4|NA|TRBD1
CASSYYTGTGDEKLFF
TGTGCCAGCAGTTACTATACCGGGACAGGGGATGAAAAACTGTTTTTT
>TRBV7-2|TRBJ2-7|once|TRBD2
CASSLVPTSGYSYEQYF
TGTGCCAGCAGCTTAGTCCCTACTAGCGGGTACTCCTACGAGCAGTACTTC
>TRBV5-5|TRBJ1-6|NA|NA
CASSPTGYSPLHF
TGTGCCAGCAGCCCGACAGGCTATTCACCCCTCCACTTT
>TRBV10-3|TRBJ1-1|NA|NA
CAISPSQDTEAFF
TGTGCCATCAGCCCCTCCCAGGACACTGAAGCTTTCTTT
>TRBV2|TRBJ2-7|NA|NA
CASGMDGGRHEQYF
TGTGCCAGCGGTATGGACGGGGGAAGACACGAGCAGTACTTC
>TRBV14|TRBJ1-1|NA|NA
CASSQDLNTEAFF
TGTGCCAGCAGCCAAGACCTGAACACTGAAGCTTTCTTT
>TRBV5-1|TRBJ1-4|NA|NA
CASSLSGEKLFF
TGCGCCAGCAGCTTGTCTGGTGAAAAACTGTTTTTT
>TRBV7-5|TRBJ2-5|NA|NA
CVRSLAGLAGGPGQETQYF
TGTGTCAGAAGCTTAGCGGGACTAGCGGGGGGGCCTGGGCAAGAGACCCAGTACTTC
>TRBV2|TRBJ2-5|NA|NA
CASSGLDGETQYF
TGTGCCAGCAGTGGACTGGACGGAGAGACCCAGTACTTC
>TRBV28|TRBJ1-1|NA|NA
CASSLVHVITEAFF
TGTGCCAGCAGTTTAGTCCACGTAATCACTGAAGCTTTCTTT
>TRBV6-5|TRBJ2-7|NA|TRBD1
CASRTGVNEQYF
TGTGCCAGCAGGACAGGGGTCAACGAGCAGTACTTC
>TRBV27|TRBJ2-7|NA|TRBD2
CASSDRGGDEQYF
TGTGCCAGCAGCGATCGGGGGGGGGACGAGCAGTACTTC
>TRBV28|TRBJ1-4|NA|NA
CASSALEKLFF
TGTGCCAGCAGCGCCCTTGAAAAACTGTTTTTT
>TRBV7-2|TRBJ1-2|once|NA
CASSLDNGVGGYTF
TGTGCCAGCAGCTTAGATAACGGGGTTGGTGGCTACACCTTC
>TRBV5-1|TRBJ1-1|NA|TRBD1
CASSLNAGTGATEAFF
TGCGCCAGCTCCTTGAACGCCGGGACAGGGGCCACTGAAGCTTTCTTT
>TRBV9|TRBJ2-1|NA|TRBD2
CASSPGLAAYNEQFF
TGTGCCAGCAGCCCGGGACTAGCGGCCTACAATGAGCAGTTCTTC
>TRBV12-3/TRBV12-4|TRBJ1-2|NA|TRBD1
CASSQTGTDGYTF
TGTGCCAGCAGCCAAACCGGGACAGATGGCTACACCTTC
>TRBV4-3|TRBJ2-2|NA|TRBD1
CASSQAGQALNTGELFF
TGCGCCAGCAGCCAAGCTGGACAGGCCTTGAACACCGGGGAGCTGTTTTTT
>TRBV28|TRBJ2-7|NA|TRBD2
CASSFAPRTSMIYEQYF
TGTGCCAGCAGTTTTGCCCCCCGGACTAGCATGATCTACGAGCAGTACTTC
>TRBV24-1|TRBJ2-2|NA|NA
CATSLTDTGELFF
TGTGCCACCAGTTTGACAGACACCGGGGAGCTGTTTTTT
>TRBV6-5|TRBJ2-7|NA|NA
CASTGTQGPGHEQYF
TGTGCCAGCACTGGGACCCAGGGGCCGGGCCACGAGCAGTACTTC
>TRBV25-1|TRBJ1-2|NA|TRBD1
CASSDRGSIGGYTF
TGTGCCAGCAGTGACAGGGGGAGTATCGGTGGCTACACCTTC
>TRBV19|TRBJ2-3|NA|TRBD1
CASSVRPGGRGDTQYF
TGTGCCAGTAGTGTCCGACCAGGGGGCAGGGGAGATACGCAGTATTTT
>TRBV27|TRBJ2-7|NA|NA
CASSLSKGRSYEQYF
TGTGCCAGCAGTTTATCGAAGGGGAGATCCTACGAGCAGTACTTC
>TRBV18|TRBJ2-3|NA|NA
CASSPPSTDTQYF
TGTGCCAGCTCACCTCCTAGCACAGATACGCAGTATTTT
>TRBV14|TRBJ1-4|NA|NA
CASSQFANEKLFF
TGTGCCAGCAGCCAATTCGCTAATGAAAAACTGTTTTTT
>TRBV5-8|TRBJ2-5|NA|NA
CASSSTGFGETQYF
TGTGCCAGCAGCTCAACAGGGTTCGGGGAGACCCAGTACTTC
>TRBV19|TRBJ1-5|NA|NA
CASSIAGGRNQPQHF
TGTGCCAGTAGTATAGCGGGGGGGCGGAATCAGCCCCAGCATTTT
>TRBV18|TRBJ2-5|NA|NA
CASSPGGDKTQYF
TGTGCCAGCTCACCCGGAGGGGACAAGACCCAGTACTTC
>TRBV28|TRBJ1-2|few|NA
CATEPTVHYGYTF
TGTGCCACTGAACCGACAGTTCACTATGGCTACACCTTC
>TRBV19|TRBJ2-7|NA|NA
CASSRAEVSYEQYF
TGTGCCAGTAGCCGGGCAGAAGTCTCGTACGAGCAGTACTTC
>TRBV28|TRBJ1-1|NA|NA
CASSFFRVTEAFF
TGTGCCAGCAGTTTTTTCAGGGTGACTGAAGCTTTCTTT
>TRBV2|TRBJ1-5|NA|NA
CASSEFGSNQPQHF
TGTGCCAGCAGTGAATTCGGTAGCAATCAGCCCCAGCATTTT